This TCR beta chain was sequenced in a study of cytomegalovirus exposure and HLA in healthy donors. V gave up 0 bases and J gave up 4 bases; unmatched junction bases: 3. Germline values: CDR1 MNHEY, CDR2 SMNVEV (reference sequence). This CDR3 has 16 residues. General observations from the study: According to reports, the classifier identified cytomegalovirus status with high specificity and sensitivity. Overall, roughly 150 TCR beta chains were annotated as cytomegalovirus-associated. In vitro testing confirmed three CMV-associated chains as specific for CMV antigens.

Turning to this clone: The target antigen is unknown.

The protocol was immunoSEQ multiplex PCR, while the TCRdb copy is restricted to in-frame clones and leaves out a portion. The repertoire consists of 71,000 or so clones, with just under 95% occurring once and the leading ten covering about 1.5%. Sample: PBMCs. The TCR comes from a man aged 18 to 29 in good health and CMV-seropositive. The chain couples TRBV27 to TRBJ2-3; TRBD2 matches at 11 bases. In DNA, the CDR3 is TGTGCCAGCAGTTTATCTTATAGCGGGGGGGCAGATACGCAGTATTTT. This gives the protein CASSLSYSGGADTQYF.